This T cell receptor (beta chain) was observed in a study of shared clonotypes between healthy human individuals. The data were produced by immunoSEQ multiplex PCR, yet TCRdb's version contains in-frame clones alone and is incomplete. This sample has some 550,000 clones, with 97% found just once. The CDR3 consists of 14 residues. CDR1 is MDHEN and CDR2 is SYDVKM in the germline V gene. The V end was cut by 6 bases, the J end by 1 base, with 12 bases between. The authors divided CD4+ cells into CD45RA+ naive and CD45RA-negative memory subsets. To note about this clone: Its antigen is as yet unknown.

Broader study findings: Relative to their counterparts shared across all four donors, non-shared clonotypes exhibited diminished generation probabilities.

Sequencing was done on a sample of naive CD4+ T cells sorted from blood. The sample's subset: CD45RA+ positively selected. The gene calls are TRBV28 and TRBJ1-2; weak D call: TRBD1 (5 bases). The TCR comes from a woman in her 30s in good health. The CDR3 coding sequence is TGTGCCAGCAGGTGGGACGGTGTTAACTATGGCTACACCTTC. Protein sequence: CASRWDGVNYGYTF.